This T cell receptor beta chain is drawn from a study of monozygotic twins with inflammatory bowel disease. Study-wide findings and caveats: Differences in immunosuppressive treatment may have been a source of added variability in patient repertoires. Relative to healthy twins, IBD patients had fewer clonotypes in common with others, a gap that was especially apparent with disease activity. The authors could not tell different T cell subtypes apart.

Whole blood served as the source of total RNA, and no T cell sorting took place. The CDR3 totals 14 residues. Looked up from germline, CDR1 is SGHVS and CDR2 is FQNEAQ. As to this clonotype: What it recognizes is unknown.

From the 5' RACE reads, TCRdb lists one entry per CDR3 protein and no DNA. The sample table includes around 140,000 distinct CDR3 sequences. Input material: blood. The sequence derives from a human donor with ulcerative colitis or Crohn's disease, or a healthy co-twin of an affected twin (not recorded which). V is TRBV7-8 and J is TRBJ2-1; TCRdb gives TRBD2 as the D gene, but with no DNA this cannot be confirmed. Here the CDR3 reads CASSTSGGAGEQFF.